The 32 T cell receptor beta chains listed next were all sequenced from one sample in a study of metastatic and nonmetastatic thyroid tumors. Using MiXCR, TCRdb re-called clones from the PCR reads. The sample includes approximately 30,000 clones, around 15% seen only once; the top ten take approximately 4.5%. Prior to thyroid surgery, none of the patients had received any treatment. Sequences were obtained from blood. Receptors originate from a female donor with papillary thyroid cancer or a benign thyroid nodule (not recorded which). Some clones in this sample may be carry-over from other donors' samples.

This clone is classed as medium-sized. The same CDR3 can be traced to other DNA sequences in this sample. The chain employs TRBV6-1 and TRBJ1-6; D is unresolved. With 6 bases removed from V and 2 bases from J, the gap between germline ends came to 8 bases. CDR1 is MNHNS and CDR2 is SASEGT in the germline V gene. The CDR3 contains 14 residues. The CDR3 bases are TGTGCCAGCAGCGCAGGACCCTATAATTCACCCCTCCACTTT. Its protein product is CASSAGPYNSPLHF.

This clone was counted many times. The rearrangement links TRBV29-1 to TRBJ1-6; a possible D gene is TRBD1 (5 bases). Per germline, CDR1 SQVTM and CDR2 ANQGSEA. V was clipped by 4 bases and J by 8 bases, with 15 bases between them. The CDR3 is 14 residues long. CDR3 region: CSVAGGQGDSPLHF. The CDR3 nucleotides read TGCAGCGTTGCGGGAGGGCAGGGCGATTCACCCCTCCACTTT.

The table lists this clone with many counts. This sequence joins TRBV19 and TRBJ2-7; TRBD1 aligns across 8 bases. V shed 4 bases and J 0 bases; nucleotides not matched to a gene: 5. CDR3 length: 15 amino acids. From germline, CDR1 is LNHDA and CDR2 SQIVND (reference sequence). The CDR3 here is CASSRGQDRSYEQYF. The CDR3 DNA reads as TGTGCCAGTAGTAGGGGACAGGACCGCTCCTACGAGCAGTACTTC.

This clone was counted ten times or more. This chain links TRBV11-2 with TRBJ2-4; TRBD2 aligns across 8 bases. Germline values: CDR1 SGHAT, CDR2 FQNNGV. Losses at the gene ends were 0 bases for V and 8 bases for J; bases not matched to a gene: 6. The CDR3 length is 15 residues. As DNA, the CDR3 is TGTGCCAGCAGCTTAGATTCAGGCGGGAGGTACATTCAGTACTTC. Translated: CASSLDSGGRYIQYF. The complete variable domain, with remaining parts taken from reference TRBV11-2 and TRBJ2-4, reads EAGVAQSPRYKIIEKRQSVAFWCNPISGHATLYWYQQILGQGPKLLIQFQNNGVVDDSQLPKDRFSAERLKGVDSTLKIQPAKLEDSAVYLCASSLDSGGRYIQYFGAGTRLSVL.

The chain recombines TRBV10-3 with TRBJ2-1; 9 bases agree with TRBD1. The junction had 15 bases not matched to a gene; V was cut back by 4 bases and J by 8 bases. The CDR3 contains 17 residues. Germline values: CDR1 ENHRY, CDR2 SYGVKD. The CDR3 DNA sequence: TGTGCCATCAGTGTACCAACAGGGGGCGATAATGTCGATGAGCAGTTCTTC. Translation gives CAISVPTGGDNVDEQFF.

In regard to this clone: A read error may account for a junction end that differs from germline. The rearrangement links TRBV27 to TRBJ2-1; TRBD2 might be the D (6 bases). The CDR3 sequence is 16 residues long. Germline CDR1 MNHEY, CDR2 SMNVEV (reference sequence). CDR3 sequence: CASSVAVLATYNEHFF. CDR3 DNA sequence: TGTGCCAGCAGTGTGGCGGTACTAGCCACCTACAATGAGCATTTCTTC.

This clone has ten or more counts. The chain joins TRBV5-1 to TRBJ1-2, with 10 bases identical to TRBD1. There are 14 residues in the CDR3. Germline V gene sequence: CDR1 SGHRS, CDR2 YFSETQ. V gave up 0 bases and J gave up 6 bases; unmatched junction bases: 2. The CDR3 DNA reads as TGCGCCAGCAGCTTGGGACAGGGGGCCAATGGCTACACCTTC. This encodes CASSLGQGANGYTF.

This clone was detected many times. This chain joins TRBV25-1 and TRBJ2-5; TRBD2 agrees at 9 bases. With 7 bases clipped from V and 7 bases from J, the junction kept 7 bases outside the gene matches. CDR1 is MGHDK and CDR2 is SYGVNS in the germline V gene. This CDR3 region has 13 residues. The CDR3 nucleotides read TGTGCCAGCATACCTAGCGGGGTAGGGACCCAGTACTTC. Its protein is CASIPSGVGTQYF.

This chain joins TRBV18 and TRBJ2-1, with 9 bases lining up with TRBD2. The CDR3 has 17 amino acids. Trimming at V came to 0 bases and at J to 0 bases, leaving 3 bases not matched to a gene. Germline V gives CDR1 KGHSH, CDR2 LQKENI. The CDR3 DNA reads TGTGCCAGCTCACCACCTAGCGGGAGTGTCTCCTACAATGAGCAGTTCTTC. Translated: CASSPPSGSVSYNEQFF.

This clone occurred many times. The genes are TRBV24-1 and TRBJ2-4, with TRBD1 as a possible D gene (5 bases). CDR1 is KGHDR, CDR2 SFDVKD, per germline. This CDR3 has 15 residues. V lost 2 bases and J lost 5, with 12 bases in between. The CDR3 bases are TGTGCCACCAGTGATTCAGGGCTACAGGAAAACATTCAGTACTTC. Protein product: CATSDSGLQENIQYF.

In regard to this clone: Compared with germline, one end of the junction differs, possibly owing to a read error. The rearrangement links TRBV27 to TRBJ2-1, with a weak D call TRBD1 (5 bases). Germline V CDR1 and CDR2: MNHEY, SMNVEV (reference sequence). The CDR3 is 16 amino acids. The CDR3 coding sequence is TGTGCCAGCATCACCTCCCCTGGGGCTACCTACAATGATCAGTTCTTC. Amino acids: CASITSPGATYNDQFF.

Only a few counts were recorded for this clone. A much more abundant neighbour one base away suggests this may be a read error. The V gene is TRBV28, the J gene TRBJ1-6; unclear D gene. Germline values: CDR1 MDHEN, CDR2 SYDVKM. This CDR3 is built from 16 residues. The CDR3, as DNA: TGTGCCAGCAGTTTACGGTCAAGCTCCCATAATTCACCCCTCCACTTT. It yields the protein CASSLRSSSHNSPLHF.

This clone occurred many times. The V gene is TRBV5-1, the J gene TRBJ2-5, with a tentative D call TRBD1 (5 bases). The length of the CDR3 is 16 residues. Germline lookup yields CDR1 SGHRS and CDR2 YFSETQ. Trimming left V 1 base short and J 2 bases short, with 15 bases between. CDR3 loop: CASSLYIRASQETQYF. CDR3 DNA sequence: TGCGCCAGCAGCTTGTATATCAGGGCTTCTCAAGAGACCCAGTACTTC.

The chain recombines TRBV20-1 with TRBJ2-2; 12 bases are a match to TRBD2. Germline CDR1 and CDR2: DFQATT and SNEGSKA (reference sequence). CDR3 length: 16 amino acids. V shed 6 bases and J 2 bases; nucleotides not matched to a gene: 7. CDR3 coding DNA: TGCAGTGCCCCCGGACTAGCGGGACTAAACACCGGGGAGCTGTTTTTT. Translated: CSAPGLAGLNTGELFF.

Points on this clone: The junction does not match germline at one end; this may be a read error. This chain connects TRBV20-1 to TRBJ1-3; D not certain. The CDR3 is 15 amino acids. Germline CDR1 and CDR2: DFQATT and SNEGSKA (reference sequence). DNA of the CDR3: TGCAGTGCTAAGATCAGCCGAGCGCGAGTAAACATCATATATTTT. Residues: CSAKISRARVNIIYF.

This clone was seen at least ten times. The V and J genes are TRBV11-3 and TRBJ2-1; D unresolved. The V and J ends lost 5 bases and 10 bases respectively, with 15 bases between them. The CDR3 covers 13 residues. Germline V gene data show CDR1 as SGHNT and CDR2 as YENEEA. This chain's CDR3 is CASSTDPGVEQFF. The CDR3 coding sequence is TGTGCCAGCAGCACTGACCCCGGTGTCGAGCAGTTCTTC.

In this sample, this clone turned up many times. The genes are TRBV29-1 and TRBJ1-5, with D unclear. This CDR3 spans 14 amino acids. V was shortened by 7 bases and J by 6 bases, with 19 bases between the two germline ends. Germline V gene data show CDR1 as SQVTM and CDR2 as ANQGSEA. CDR3 coding DNA: TGCAGCGCTACCCTGGGAGGGTTCGGTCAGCCCCAGCATTTT. Its protein product is CSATLGGFGQPQHF.

This clone came up many times. The chain couples TRBV4-2 to TRBJ2-1; tentatively, D is TRBD1 (6 bases). The germline V gene has CDR1 LGHNA and CDR2 YNFKEQ. The CDR3 spans 20 residues. V dropped 5 bases and J dropped 5 bases, with 31 bases sitting between them. This CDR3 reads CASSKNRASFVGNPDNEQFF. The DNA for the CDR3 is TGTGCCAGCAGCAAGAACAGGGCTAGTTTTGTAGGGAATCCGGACAATGAGCAGTTCTTC.

The rearrangement uses TRBV6-1 and TRBJ2-7, with TRBD1 identical over 8 bases. V gave up 6 bases and J gave up 0 bases; unmatched junction bases: 7. CDR1 MNHNS and CDR2 SASEGT come from the germline V gene. This CDR3 has 15 residues. CDR3 sequence reads: CASSPDRGNSYEQYF. Written as DNA, the CDR3 is TGTGCCAGCAGCCCCGACAGGGGCAACTCCTACGAGCAGTACTTC.

This clone was seen repeatedly, ten times or more. The CDR3 sequence is CASSTTGAVNEKLFF. CDR3 nucleotides: TGCGCCAGCAGCACTACAGGGGCTGTTAATGAAAAACTGTTTTTT. V usage is TRBV5-1 and J usage is TRBJ1-4, with 7 bases matching TRBD1. The CDR3 length is 15 residues. V gave up 4 bases and J gave up 4 bases; unmatched junction bases: 7. From germline, CDR1 is SGHRS and CDR2 YFSETQ.

V gene TRBV11-1 combines with J gene TRBJ1-1; the D is unclear. The CDR3 has 13 residues. Trimming took off 6 bases at V and 3 bases at J, with 11 bases between the two ends. The germline V gene has CDR1 SGHAT and CDR2 FQDESV (reference sequence). CDR3 in DNA: TGTGCCAGCAGTTTTACAGAGTACACTGAAGCTTTCTTT. Translating it yields CASSFTEYTEAFF.

A word on this clone: This may be a read error: a much more frequent sequence differs by one nucleotide. V is TRBV7-8 and J is TRBJ1-1, with no clear D. With 0 bases removed from V and 5 bases from J, the gap between germline ends came to 16 bases. This CDR3 has 16 residues. The germline V gene has CDR1 SGHVS and CDR2 FQNEAQ. For the CDR3, the DNA is TGTGCCAGCAGCTTAGCGCTTGGCAGATTTAGTACTGAAGCTTTCTTT. Translating it yields CASSLALGRFSTEAFF.

This rearrangement joins TRBV6-5 to TRBJ2-1, with D perhaps matching TRBD1 or TRBD2 (5 bases each). The length of the CDR3 is 13 residues. In germline, CDR1 is MNHEY, CDR2 SVGAGI. Deletions cut 0 bases from V and 9 bases from J, with 9 bases between. DNA for the CDR3: TGTGCCAGCAGTTACTCAGGGGAGAGTGAGCAGTTCTTC. Translation: CASSYSGESEQFF.

This clone was detected many times. The rearrangement joins TRBV20-1 to TRBJ1-2; 7 bases are shared with TRBD1. Germline V gene sequence: CDR1 DFQATT, CDR2 SNEGSKA (reference sequence). J was trimmed by 4 bases and V by 6 bases; bases with no gene match: 8. The CDR3 totals 13 residues. The CDR3 DNA reads TGCAGTGCAAAGACAGGGTGGGGCTATGGCTACACCTTC. Translation: CSAKTGWGYGYTF.

This clone was seen many times. Mismatch with germline at one junction end may stem from a read error. The J gene is TRBJ1-5, the V gene TRBV19; D unclear. Germline lookup yields CDR1 LNHDA and CDR2 SQIVND (reference sequence). There are 14 residues in the CDR3. In DNA, the CDR3 is TGTGCAAGTACGAAGTTTTATAGCAATCAGCCCCAGCATTTT. Amino acid sequence: CASTKFYSNQPQHF.

This clone has at least ten counts. The chain's CDR3 is CAWSVLSGGTGYTF. As DNA, the CDR3 is TGTGCCTGGAGTGTACTTTCAGGGGGCACGGGCTACACCTTC. V usage is TRBV30 and J usage is TRBJ1-2; 8 nucleotides match TRBD1. The germline V gene encodes CDR1 GTSNPN and CDR2 SVGIG (reference sequence). The J segment lost 8 bases and the V segment lost 0 bases, leaving 8 bases of the junction unmatched. The CDR3 sequence is 14 residues long.

This clone was observed at least ten times. The chain employs TRBV11-2 and TRBJ2-2; no clear D gene. CDR3 length: 15 residues. Trimming took off 5 bases at V and 3 bases at J, with 13 bases between the two ends. Germline loops: CDR1 SGHAT, CDR2 FQNNGV. CDR3 sequence (DNA): TGTGCCAGCAGCAAAACAGACCTCTACACCGGGGAGCTGTTTTTT. This translates into CASSKTDLYTGELFF.

By sample share, this clone is medium-sized. The CDR3 DNA reads TGTGCCAGCACCCCCCGCGGGGGCTCCTATAATTCACCCCTCCACTTT. It yields the protein CASTPRGGSYNSPLHF. This chain joins TRBV6-1 and TRBJ1-6, with D perhaps matching TRBD1 (5 bases). Trimming stripped 7 bases from V and 0 bases from J, with 13 bases between. Germline V lookup: CDR1 MNHNS, CDR2 SASEGT. The CDR3 has 16 residues.

This clone showed up just a few times. This may stem from a read error, because a much larger clone lies one nucleotide away. The conserved final phenylalanine or tryptophan is absent from the CDR3, which likely points to a read error. This CDR3 is CASSPRDRTYEQYL. In DNA form, the CDR3 reads TGTGCCAGCAGCCCTAGGGACAGGACCTACGAGCAGTACCTC. The chain carries TRBV7-9 and TRBJ2-7; 8 bases match TRBD1. V gave up 5 bases and J gave up 2 bases; unmatched junction bases: 5. CDR1 is SEHNR, CDR2 FQNEAQ, per germline (reference sequence). This CDR3 is 14 amino acids long.

In this sample, this clone turned up a few times. The chain employs TRBV28 and TRBJ2-7, with D possibly TRBD1 on 6 matching bases. Germline CDR1 and CDR2: MDHEN and SYDVKM. This CDR3 has 15 residues. Trimming removed 3 bases at V and 7 bases at J, with 19 bases between. The CDR3 coding sequence is TGTGCCAGCAGTTTGAATAGGGCAGGGGCTAGGGAGCAGTACTTC. It codes for CASSLNRAGAREQYF.

The rearrangement links TRBV25-1 to TRBJ2-2; D remains unclear. This CDR3 is built from 14 residues. V lost 6 bases and J 1 base, leaving 9 bases between the germline ends. Germline-derived CDR1 and CDR2 are MGHDK and SYGVNS. In DNA, the CDR3 is TGTGCCAGCAGGATGGACGGGAACACCGGGGAGCTGTTTTTT. It yields the protein CASRMDGNTGELFF.

For this clone: Since no conserved phenylalanine or tryptophan closes the CDR3, a read error is the likely cause. The gene calls are TRBV13 and TRBJ1-2, with 11 bases identical to TRBD1. In germline, CDR1 is PRHDT, CDR2 FYEKMQ (reference sequence). Germline trimming cut 4 bases from V and 4 bases from J; bases unmatched to any gene: 2. The CDR3 covers 14 residues. CDR3 nucleotide sequence: TGTGCCAGCAGCTCCGGGACAGGGGGCTATGGCTACACCTCC. It yields the protein CASSSGTGGYGYTS.